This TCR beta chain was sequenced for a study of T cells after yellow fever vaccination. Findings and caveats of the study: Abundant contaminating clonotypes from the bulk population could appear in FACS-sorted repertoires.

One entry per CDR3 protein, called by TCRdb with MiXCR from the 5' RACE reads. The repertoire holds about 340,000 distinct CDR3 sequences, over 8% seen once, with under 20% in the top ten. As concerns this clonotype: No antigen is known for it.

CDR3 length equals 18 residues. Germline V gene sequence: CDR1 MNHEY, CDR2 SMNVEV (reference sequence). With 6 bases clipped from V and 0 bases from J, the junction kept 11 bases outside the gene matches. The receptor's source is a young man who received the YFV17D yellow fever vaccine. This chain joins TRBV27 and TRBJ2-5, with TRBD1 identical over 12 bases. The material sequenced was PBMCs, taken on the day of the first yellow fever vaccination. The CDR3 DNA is TGTGCCAGCAGCCCCTACGGGGACAGGGGGCGGTACCAAGAGACCCAGTACTTC. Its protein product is CASSPYGDRGRYQETQYF.